The T cell receptor (beta chain) under discussion was sequenced for a study of T cell repertoires in cytomegalovirus infection. The wider study: Both a matching HLA type and CMV infection were indicated by public TCR beta signatures.

The study's findings and limits: HLA-C-restricted CMV-specific TCR beta clonotypes prevailed in the ex vivo response. Cumulative public TCR beta family frequency identified carriers of CMV plus the relevant HLA.

This clonotype was observed a handful of times. Its antigen is not identified. The ends were cut back, 7 bases at V and 5 bases at J, with 8 bases in the middle. This CDR3 contains 11 residues. Per germline, CDR1 MNHEY and CDR2 SMNVEV (reference sequence). TCRdb redid the calling of the reads with MiXCR, one entry per CDR3 protein. The top ten clones hold about 13% of a sample with around 450,000 distinct CDR3 sequences, approximately 33% of them seen once. The sequence was obtained from a human donor in good health (CMV status not recorded). Some clones in this sample may be carry-over from other donors' samples. The chain combines TRBV27 with TRBJ1-1; tentative D call: TRBD1 (6 bases). Sequencing used PBMCs. CDR3: CASTQGTEAFF. Written as DNA, the CDR3 is TGTGCCAGCACCCAGGGGACTGAAGCTTTCTTT.